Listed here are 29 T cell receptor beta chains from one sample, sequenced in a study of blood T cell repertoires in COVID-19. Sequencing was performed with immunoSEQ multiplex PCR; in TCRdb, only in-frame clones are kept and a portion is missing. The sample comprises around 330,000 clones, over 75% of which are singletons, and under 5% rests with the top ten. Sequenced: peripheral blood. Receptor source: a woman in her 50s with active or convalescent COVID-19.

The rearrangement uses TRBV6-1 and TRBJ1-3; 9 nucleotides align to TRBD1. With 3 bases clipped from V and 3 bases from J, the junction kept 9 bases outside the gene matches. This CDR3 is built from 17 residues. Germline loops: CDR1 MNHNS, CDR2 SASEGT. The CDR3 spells CASSEGTGNRGGNTIYF. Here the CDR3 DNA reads TGTGCCAGCAGTGAGGGGACAGGGAATCGCGGTGGAAACACCATATATTTT.

CDR3 DNA: TGCGCCAGCAGCTTGGGGGGAGGGACATCGAATTCACCCCTCCACTTT. This sequence encodes CASSLGGGTSNSPLHF. V is TRBV5-1 and J is TRBJ1-6; possibly TRBD1 for D (6 bases). CDR3 length equals 16 residues. Trimming took 0 bases from V and 7 from J, leaving 14 bases between them. Germline loops: CDR1 SGHRS, CDR2 YFSETQ.

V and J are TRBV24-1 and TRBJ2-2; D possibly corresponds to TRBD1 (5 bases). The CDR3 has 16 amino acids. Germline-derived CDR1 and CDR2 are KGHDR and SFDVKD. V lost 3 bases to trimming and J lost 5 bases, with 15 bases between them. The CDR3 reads CATSDSAGSRTGELFF. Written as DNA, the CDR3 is TGTGCCACCAGTGATAGCGCAGGGTCGAGAACCGGGGAGCTGTTTTTT.

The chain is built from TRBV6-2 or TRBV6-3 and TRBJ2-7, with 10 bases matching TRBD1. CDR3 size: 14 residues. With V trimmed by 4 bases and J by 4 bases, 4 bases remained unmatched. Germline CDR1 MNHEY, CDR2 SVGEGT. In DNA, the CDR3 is TGTGCCAGCAGTTCGGGACAGGGGAGGTACGAGCAGTACTTC. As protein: CASSSGQGRYEQYF.

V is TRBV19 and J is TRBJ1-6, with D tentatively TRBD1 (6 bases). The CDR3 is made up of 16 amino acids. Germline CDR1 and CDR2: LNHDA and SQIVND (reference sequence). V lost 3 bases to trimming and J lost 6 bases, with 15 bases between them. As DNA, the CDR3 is TGTGCCAGTAGTATGGGGGCAATGGGATTTAATTCACCCCTCCACTTT. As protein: CASSMGAMGFNSPLHF. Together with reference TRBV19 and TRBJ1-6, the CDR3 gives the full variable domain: DGGITQSPKYLFRKEGQNVTLSCEQNLNHDAMYWYRQDPGQGLRLIYYSQIVNDFQKGDIAEGYSVSREKKESFPLTVTSAQKNPTAFYLCASSMGAMGFNSPLHFGNGTRLTVT.

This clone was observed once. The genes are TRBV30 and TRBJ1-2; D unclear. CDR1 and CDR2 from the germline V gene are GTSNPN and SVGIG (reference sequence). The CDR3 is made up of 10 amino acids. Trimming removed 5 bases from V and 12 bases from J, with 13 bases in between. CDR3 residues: CAWSGMENTF. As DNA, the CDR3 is TGTGCCTGGTCGGGGATGGAGAACACCTTC.

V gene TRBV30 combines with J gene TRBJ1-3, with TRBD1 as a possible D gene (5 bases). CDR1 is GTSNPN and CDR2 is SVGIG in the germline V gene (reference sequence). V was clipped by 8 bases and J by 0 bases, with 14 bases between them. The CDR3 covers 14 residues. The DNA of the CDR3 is TGTGCCGTAGGTAGGGGCCTCTCTGGAAACACCATATATTTT. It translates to CAVGRGLSGNTIYF.

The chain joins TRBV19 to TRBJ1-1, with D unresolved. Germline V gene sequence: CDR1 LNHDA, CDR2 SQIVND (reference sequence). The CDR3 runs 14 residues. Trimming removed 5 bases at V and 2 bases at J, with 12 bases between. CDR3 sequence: CASSEVELNTEAFF. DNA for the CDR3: TGTGCCAGTAGTGAGGTAGAACTAAACACTGAAGCTTTCTTT.

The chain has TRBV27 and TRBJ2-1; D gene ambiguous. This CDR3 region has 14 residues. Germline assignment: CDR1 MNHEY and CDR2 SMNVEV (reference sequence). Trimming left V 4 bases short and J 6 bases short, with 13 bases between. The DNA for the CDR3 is TGTGCCAGCAGTTCGGTAAATGTTGTCAATGAGCAGTTCTTC. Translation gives CASSSVNVVNEQFF.

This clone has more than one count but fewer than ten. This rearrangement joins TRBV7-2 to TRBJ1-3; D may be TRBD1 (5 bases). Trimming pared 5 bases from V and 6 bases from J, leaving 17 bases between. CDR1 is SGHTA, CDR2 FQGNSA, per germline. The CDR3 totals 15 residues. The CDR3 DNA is TGTGCCAGCAGCCCCATCTCGGGGGGTGAAAACACCATATATTTT. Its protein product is CASSPISGGENTIYF.

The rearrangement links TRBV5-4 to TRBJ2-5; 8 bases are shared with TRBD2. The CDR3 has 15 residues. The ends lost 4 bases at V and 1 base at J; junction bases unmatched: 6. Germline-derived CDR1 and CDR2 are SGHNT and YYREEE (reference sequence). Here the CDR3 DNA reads TGTGCCAGCAGCCCATCCGGGGGGGGCCAAGAGACCCAGTACTTC. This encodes CASSPSGGGQETQYF.

CDR3 amino acids: CASSYYQGLAGVRETQYF. The CDR3 region has the DNA TGTGCCAGCAGTTACTATCAGGGACTAGCGGGAGTCCGGGAGACCCAGTACTTC. The rearrangement joins TRBV6-2 or TRBV6-3 to TRBJ2-5, with 14 bases aligning to TRBD2. The CDR3 totals 18 residues. After removal of 1 base from V and 5 bases from J, the junction contained 9 bases not matched to a gene. Germline V gene sequence: CDR1 MNHEY, CDR2 SVGEGT.

CDR3 sequence reads: CASSVASTGWFTGELFF. DNA of the CDR3: TGTGCCAGCAGCGTAGCCTCGACAGGGTGGTTCACCGGGGAGCTGTTTTTT. The gene calls are TRBV9 and TRBJ2-2, with 7 bases matching TRBD1. CDR1 and CDR2 from the germline V gene are SGDLS and YYNGEE. V trimming: 0 bases; J trimming: 4 bases; junction bases outside the gene matches: 9. This CDR3 has 17 amino acids.

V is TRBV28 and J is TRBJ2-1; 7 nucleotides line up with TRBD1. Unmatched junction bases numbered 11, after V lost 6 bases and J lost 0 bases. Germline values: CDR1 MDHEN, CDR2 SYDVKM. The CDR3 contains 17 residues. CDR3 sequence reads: CASSQLTGTSSYNEQFF. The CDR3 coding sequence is TGTGCCAGCAGCCAACTGACAGGGACATCCTCCTACAATGAGCAGTTCTTC.

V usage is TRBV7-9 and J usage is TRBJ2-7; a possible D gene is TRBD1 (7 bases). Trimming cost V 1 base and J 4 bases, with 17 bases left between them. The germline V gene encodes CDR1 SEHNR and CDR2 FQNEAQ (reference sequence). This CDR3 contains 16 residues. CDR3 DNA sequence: TGTGCCAGCAGCTTAGTGGGGGAGGACAGGAGGTACGAGCAGTACTTC. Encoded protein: CASSLVGEDRRYEQYF.

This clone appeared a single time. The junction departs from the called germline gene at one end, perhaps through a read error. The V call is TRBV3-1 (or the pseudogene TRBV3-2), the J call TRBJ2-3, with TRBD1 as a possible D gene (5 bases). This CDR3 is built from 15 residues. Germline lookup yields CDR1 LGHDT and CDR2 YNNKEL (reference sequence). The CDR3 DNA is TGTACCAGCAGCCAAGAAGGGGCGGCGGCAGATACGCAGTATTTT. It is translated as CTSSQEGAAADTQYF.

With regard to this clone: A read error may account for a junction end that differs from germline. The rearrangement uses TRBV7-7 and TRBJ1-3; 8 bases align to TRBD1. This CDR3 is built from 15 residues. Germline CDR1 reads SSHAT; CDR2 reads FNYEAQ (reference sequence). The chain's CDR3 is CASSLGTGSGNTIYF. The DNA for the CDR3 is TGTGCTAGCAGCTTGGGGACAGGCTCTGGAAACACCATATATTTT.

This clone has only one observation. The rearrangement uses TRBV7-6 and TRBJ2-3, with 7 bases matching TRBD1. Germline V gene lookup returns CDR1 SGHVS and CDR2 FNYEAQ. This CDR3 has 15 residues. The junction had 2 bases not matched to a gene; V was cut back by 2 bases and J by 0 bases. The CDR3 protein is CASSLMTGSTDTQYF. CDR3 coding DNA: TGTGCCAGCAGCTTAATGACAGGGAGCACAGATACGCAGTATTTT.

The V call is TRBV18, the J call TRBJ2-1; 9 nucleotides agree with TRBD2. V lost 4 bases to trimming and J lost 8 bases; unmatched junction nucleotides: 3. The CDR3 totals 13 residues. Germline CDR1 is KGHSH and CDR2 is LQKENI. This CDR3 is CASSLSSGDEQFF. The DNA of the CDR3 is TGTGCCAGCTCACTCTCTAGCGGGGATGAGCAGTTCTTC.

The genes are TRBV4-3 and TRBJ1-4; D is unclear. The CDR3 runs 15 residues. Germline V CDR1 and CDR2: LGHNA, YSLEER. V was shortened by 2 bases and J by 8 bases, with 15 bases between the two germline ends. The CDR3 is CASSQSGISREKLFF. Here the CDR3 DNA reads TGCGCCAGCAGCCAATCCGGGATCAGCAGGGAAAAACTGTTTTTT.

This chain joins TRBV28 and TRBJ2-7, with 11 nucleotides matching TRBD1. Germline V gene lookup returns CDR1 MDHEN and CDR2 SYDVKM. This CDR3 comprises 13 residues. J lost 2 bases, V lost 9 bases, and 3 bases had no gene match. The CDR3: CASKGQGAYEQYF. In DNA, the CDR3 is TGTGCCAGTAAGGGACAGGGGGCCTACGAGCAGTACTTC.

The CDR3 reads CASSFRGSVTYEQYF. As DNA, the CDR3 is TGTGCCAGCAGCTTCCGCGGTAGCGTAACCTACGAGCAGTACTTC. This rearrangement joins TRBV5-4 to TRBJ2-7, with a possible D match to TRBD2 (5 bases). The V end lost 2 bases, the J end lost 2 bases, and 14 bases lay between the germline ends. The CDR3 totals 15 residues. CDR1 SGHNT and CDR2 YYREEE come from the germline V gene (reference sequence). Based on the CDR3 plus reference TRBV5-4 and TRBJ2-7, the full variable domain is ETGVTQSPTHLIKTRGQQVTLRCSSQSGHNTVSWYQQALGQGPQFIFQYYREEENGRGNFPPRFSGLQFPNYSSELNVNALELDDSALYLCASSFRGSVTYEQYFGPGTRLTVT.

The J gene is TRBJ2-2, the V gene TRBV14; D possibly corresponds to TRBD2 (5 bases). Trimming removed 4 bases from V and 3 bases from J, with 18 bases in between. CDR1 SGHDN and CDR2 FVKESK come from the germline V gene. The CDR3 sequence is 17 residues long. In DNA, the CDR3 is TGTGCCAGCAGCCGAAGGGTTGTCGCGGGTTACACCGGGGAGCTGTTTTTT. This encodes CASSRRVVAGYTGELFF.

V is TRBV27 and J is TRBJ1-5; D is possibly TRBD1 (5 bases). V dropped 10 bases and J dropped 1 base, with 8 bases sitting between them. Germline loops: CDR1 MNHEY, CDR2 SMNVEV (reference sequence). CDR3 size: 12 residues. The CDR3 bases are TGTGCCACCGGGGGGAGCAATCAGCCCCAGCATTTT. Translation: CATGGSNQPQHF.

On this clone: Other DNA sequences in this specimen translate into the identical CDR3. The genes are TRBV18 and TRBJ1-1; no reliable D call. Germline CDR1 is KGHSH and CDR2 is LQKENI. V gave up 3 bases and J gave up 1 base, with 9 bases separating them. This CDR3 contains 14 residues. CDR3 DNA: TGTGCCAGCTCACCTGCAGGAACGAACACTGAAGCTTTCTTT. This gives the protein CASSPAGTNTEAFF.

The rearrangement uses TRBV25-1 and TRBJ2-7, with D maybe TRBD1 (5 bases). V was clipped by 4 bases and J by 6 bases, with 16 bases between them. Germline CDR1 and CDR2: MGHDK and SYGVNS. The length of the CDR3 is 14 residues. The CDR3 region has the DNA TGTGCCAGCAGTGTGACAGCGACGTTTGGCGAGCAGTACTTC. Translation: CASSVTATFGEQYF.

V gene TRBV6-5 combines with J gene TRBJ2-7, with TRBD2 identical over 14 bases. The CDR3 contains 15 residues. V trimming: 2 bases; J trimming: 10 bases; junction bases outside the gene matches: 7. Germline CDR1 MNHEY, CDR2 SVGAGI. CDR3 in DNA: TGTGCCAGCAGTTACCCCGGGACTAGCGGGAGCAGACAGTACTTC. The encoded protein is CASSYPGTSGSRQYF.

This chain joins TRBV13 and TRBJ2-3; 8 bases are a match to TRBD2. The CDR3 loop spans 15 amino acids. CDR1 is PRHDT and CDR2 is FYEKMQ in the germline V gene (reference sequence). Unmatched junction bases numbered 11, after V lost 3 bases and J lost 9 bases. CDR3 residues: CASSLALADPRTQYF. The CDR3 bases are TGTGCCAGCAGCTTGGCACTAGCGGACCCCAGGACGCAGTATTTT. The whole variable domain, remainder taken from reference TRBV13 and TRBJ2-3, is AAGVIQSPRHLIKEKRETATLKCYPIPRHDTVYWYQQGPGQDPQFLISFYEKMQSDKGSIPDRFSAQQFSDYHSELNMSSLELGDSALYFCASSLALADPRTQYFGPGTRLTVL.

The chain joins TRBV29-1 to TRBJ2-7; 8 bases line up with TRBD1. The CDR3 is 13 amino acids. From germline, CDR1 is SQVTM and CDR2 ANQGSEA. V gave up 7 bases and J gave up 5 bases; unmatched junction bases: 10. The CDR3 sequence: CSAGGGQVNEQYF. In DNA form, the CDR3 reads TGCAGCGCCGGAGGGGGACAGGTTAACGAGCAGTACTTC.